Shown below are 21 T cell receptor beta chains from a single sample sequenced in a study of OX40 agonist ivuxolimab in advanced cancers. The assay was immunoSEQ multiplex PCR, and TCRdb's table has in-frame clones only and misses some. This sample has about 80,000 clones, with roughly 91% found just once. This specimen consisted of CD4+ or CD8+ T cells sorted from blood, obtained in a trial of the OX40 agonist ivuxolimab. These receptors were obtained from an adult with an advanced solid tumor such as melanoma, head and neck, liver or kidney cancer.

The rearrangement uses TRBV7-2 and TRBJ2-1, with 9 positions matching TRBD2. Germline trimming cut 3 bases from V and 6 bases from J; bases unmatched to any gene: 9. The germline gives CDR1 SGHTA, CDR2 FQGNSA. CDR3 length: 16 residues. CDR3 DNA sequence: TGTGCCAGCAGCTTGAATAGCGGGAGAACTACCAATGAGCAGTTCTTC. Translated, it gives CASSLNSGRTTNEQFF.

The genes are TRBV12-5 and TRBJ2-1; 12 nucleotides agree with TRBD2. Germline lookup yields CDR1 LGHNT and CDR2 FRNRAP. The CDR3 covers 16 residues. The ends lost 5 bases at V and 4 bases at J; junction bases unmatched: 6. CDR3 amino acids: CASGTSGTSGYNEQFF. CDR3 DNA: TGTGCTAGTGGTACGTCCGGGACTAGCGGGTACAATGAGCAGTTCTTC.

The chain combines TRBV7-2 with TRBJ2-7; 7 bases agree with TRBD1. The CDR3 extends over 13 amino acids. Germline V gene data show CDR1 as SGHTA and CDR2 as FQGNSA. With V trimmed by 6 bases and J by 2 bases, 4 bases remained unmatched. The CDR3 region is CASSRQGTYEQYF. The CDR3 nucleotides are TGTGCCAGCAGTCGACAGGGCACCTACGAGCAGTACTTC.

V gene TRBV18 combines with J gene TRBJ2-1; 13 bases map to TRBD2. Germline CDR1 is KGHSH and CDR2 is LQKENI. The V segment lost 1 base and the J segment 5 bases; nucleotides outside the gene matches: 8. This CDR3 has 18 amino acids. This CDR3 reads CASSPLQLAGGPHNEQFF. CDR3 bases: TGTGCCAGCTCACCACTACAACTAGCGGGAGGGCCCCACAATGAGCAGTTCTTC.

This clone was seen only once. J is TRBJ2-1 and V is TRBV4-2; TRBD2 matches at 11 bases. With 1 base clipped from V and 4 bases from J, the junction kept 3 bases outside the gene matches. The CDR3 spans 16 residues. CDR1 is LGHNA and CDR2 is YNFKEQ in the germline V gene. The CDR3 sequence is CASSQGWTSGYNEQFF. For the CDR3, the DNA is TGTGCCAGCAGCCAAGGGTGGACTAGCGGGTACAATGAGCAGTTCTTC.

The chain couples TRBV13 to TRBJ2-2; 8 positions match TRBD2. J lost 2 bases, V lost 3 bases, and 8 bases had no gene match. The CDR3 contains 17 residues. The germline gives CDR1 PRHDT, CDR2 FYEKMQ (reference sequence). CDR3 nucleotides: TGTGCCAGCAGCTTTGGGCGCGGGAGGACTAACACCGGGGAGCTGTTTTTT. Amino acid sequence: CASSFGRGRTNTGELFF.

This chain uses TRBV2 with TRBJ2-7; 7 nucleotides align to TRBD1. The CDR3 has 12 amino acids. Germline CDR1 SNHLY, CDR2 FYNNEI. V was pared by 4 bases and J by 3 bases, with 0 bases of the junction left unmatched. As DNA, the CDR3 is TGTGCCAGCAGTGGACAGGGCTACGAGCAGTACTTC. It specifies CASSGQGYEQYF.

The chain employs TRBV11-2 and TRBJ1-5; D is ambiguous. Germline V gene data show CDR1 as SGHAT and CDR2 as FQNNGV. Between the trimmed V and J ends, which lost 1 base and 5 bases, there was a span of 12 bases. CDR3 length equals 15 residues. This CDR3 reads CASSLGLGSYQPQHF. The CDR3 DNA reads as TGTGCCAGCAGCTTAGGATTAGGTTCCTATCAGCCCCAGCATTTT.

CDR3 nucleotides: TGTGCCATCAGTGAGTCGCTAGCATACACCTACGAGCAGTACTTC. Translation gives CAISESLAYTYEQYF. The chain couples TRBV10-3 to TRBJ2-7; a weak D match, TRBD2 (5 bases). CDR3 size: 15 residues. V was shortened by 0 bases and J by 2 bases, with 11 bases between the two germline ends. Germline CDR1 reads ENHRY; CDR2 reads SYGVKD.

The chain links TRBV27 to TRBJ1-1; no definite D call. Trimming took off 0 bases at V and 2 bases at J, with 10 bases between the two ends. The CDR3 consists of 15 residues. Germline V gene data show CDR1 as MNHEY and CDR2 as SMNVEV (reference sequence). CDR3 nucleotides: TGTGCCAGCAGTTTATCTCCTCTAGGAAACACTGAAGCTTTCTTT. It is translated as CASSLSPLGNTEAFF.

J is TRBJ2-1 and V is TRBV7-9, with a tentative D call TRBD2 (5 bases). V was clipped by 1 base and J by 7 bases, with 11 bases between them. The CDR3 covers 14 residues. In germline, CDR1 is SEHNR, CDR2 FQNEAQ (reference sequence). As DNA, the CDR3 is TGTGCCAGCAGCTTAGTGGGAGTTCGGAATGAGCAGTTCTTC. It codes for CASSLVGVRNEQFF.

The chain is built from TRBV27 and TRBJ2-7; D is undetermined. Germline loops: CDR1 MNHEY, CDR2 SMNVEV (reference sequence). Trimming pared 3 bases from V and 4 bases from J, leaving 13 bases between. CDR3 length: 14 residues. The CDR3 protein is CASSFRRTAYEQYF. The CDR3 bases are TGTGCCAGCAGTTTTCGACGGACGGCGTACGAGCAGTACTTC.

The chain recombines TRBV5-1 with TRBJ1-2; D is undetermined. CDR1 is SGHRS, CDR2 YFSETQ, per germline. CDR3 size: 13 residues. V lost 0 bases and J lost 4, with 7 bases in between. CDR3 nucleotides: TGCGCCAGCAGCTTGGCCCAGCCCTATGGCTACACCTTC. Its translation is CASSLAQPYGYTF.

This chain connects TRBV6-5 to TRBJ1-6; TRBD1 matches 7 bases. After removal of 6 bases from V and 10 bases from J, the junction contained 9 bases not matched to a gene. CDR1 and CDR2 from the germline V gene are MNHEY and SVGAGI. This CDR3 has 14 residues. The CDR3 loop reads CASRPTGVGSPLHF. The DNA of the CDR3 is TGTGCCAGCAGACCAACAGGGGTCGGGTCACCCCTCCACTTT.

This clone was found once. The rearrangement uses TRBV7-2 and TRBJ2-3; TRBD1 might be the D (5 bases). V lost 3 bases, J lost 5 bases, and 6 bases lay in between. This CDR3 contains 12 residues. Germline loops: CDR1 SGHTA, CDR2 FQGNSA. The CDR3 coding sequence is TGTGCCAGCAGCTTCGACAGAGATACGCAGTATTTT. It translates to CASSFDRDTQYF. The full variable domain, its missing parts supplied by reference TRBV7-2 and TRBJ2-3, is GAGVSQSPSNKVTEKGKDVELRCDPISGHTALYWYRQSLGQGLEFLIYFQGNSAPDKSGLPSDRFSAERTGGSVSTLTIQRTQQEDSAVYLCASSFDRDTQYFGPGTRLTVL.

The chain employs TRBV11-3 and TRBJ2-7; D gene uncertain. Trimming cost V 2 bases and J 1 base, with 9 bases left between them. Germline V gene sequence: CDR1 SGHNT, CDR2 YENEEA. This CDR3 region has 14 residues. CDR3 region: CASSLRKLSYEQYF. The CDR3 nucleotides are TGTGCCAGCAGCTTACGGAAGTTATCCTACGAGCAGTACTTC.

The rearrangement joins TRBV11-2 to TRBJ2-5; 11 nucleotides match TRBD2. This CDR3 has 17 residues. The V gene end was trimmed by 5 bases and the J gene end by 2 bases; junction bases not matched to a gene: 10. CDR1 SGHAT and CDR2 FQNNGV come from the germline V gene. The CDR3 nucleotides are TGTGCCAGCAGCCGAACCTTAGGGACTAGCGGTCAAGAGACCCAGTACTTC. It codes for CASSRTLGTSGQETQYF.

CDR3 DNA: TGTGCCAGCAGCTTAGAGATGGCCGGGGAGAACTACAATGAGCAGTTCTTC. Translating it yields CASSLEMAGENYNEQFF. V gene TRBV11-3 combines with J gene TRBJ2-1; a weak D match, TRBD2 (5 bases). Germline V gene lookup returns CDR1 SGHNT and CDR2 YENEEA. This CDR3 spans 17 amino acids. V was pared by 0 bases and J by 3 bases, with 15 bases between. Full variable domain (remainder filled in from reference TRBV11-3 and TRBJ2-1): EAGVVQSPRYKIIEKKQPVAFWCNPISGHNTLYWYLQNLGQGPELLIRYENEEAVDDSQLPKDRFSAERLKGVDSTLKIQPAELGDSAVYLCASSLEMAGENYNEQFFGPGTRLTVL.

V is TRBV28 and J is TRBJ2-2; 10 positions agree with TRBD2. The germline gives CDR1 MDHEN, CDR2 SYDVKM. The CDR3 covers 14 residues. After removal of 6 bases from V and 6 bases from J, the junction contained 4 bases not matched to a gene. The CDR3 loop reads CASRPSGSPGELFF. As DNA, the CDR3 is TGTGCCAGCAGACCTAGCGGGAGTCCCGGGGAGCTGTTTTTT.

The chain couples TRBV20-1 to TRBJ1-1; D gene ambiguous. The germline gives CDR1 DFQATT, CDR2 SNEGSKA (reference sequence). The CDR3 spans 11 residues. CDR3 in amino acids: CRLVRQGEAFF. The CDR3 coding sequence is TGCAGATTAGTCCGTCAAGGTGAAGCTTTCTTT.

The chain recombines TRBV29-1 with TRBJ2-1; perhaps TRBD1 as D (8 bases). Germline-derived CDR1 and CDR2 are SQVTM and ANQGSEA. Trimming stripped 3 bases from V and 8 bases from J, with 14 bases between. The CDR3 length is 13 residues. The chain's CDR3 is CSVDRQGRDEQFF. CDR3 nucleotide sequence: TGCAGCGTTGACCGACAGGGGAGGGATGAGCAGTTCTTC.